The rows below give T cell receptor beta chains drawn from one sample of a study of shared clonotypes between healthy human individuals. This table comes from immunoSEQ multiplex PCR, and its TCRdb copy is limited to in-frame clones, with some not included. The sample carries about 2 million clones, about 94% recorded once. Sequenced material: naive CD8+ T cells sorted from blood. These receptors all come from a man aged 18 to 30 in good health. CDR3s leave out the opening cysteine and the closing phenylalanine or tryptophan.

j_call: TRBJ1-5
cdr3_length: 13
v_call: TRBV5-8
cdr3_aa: ASSLDPGNNQPQH

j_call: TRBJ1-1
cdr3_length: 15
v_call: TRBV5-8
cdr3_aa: ASSLWRIRTGDFEAF

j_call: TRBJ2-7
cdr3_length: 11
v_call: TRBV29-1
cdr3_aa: SVSQTGGYEQY

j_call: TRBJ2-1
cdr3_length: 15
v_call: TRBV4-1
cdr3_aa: ASSRGTAPPNYNEQF

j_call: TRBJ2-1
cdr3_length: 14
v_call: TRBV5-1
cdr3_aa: ASSGLAGGGYNEQF

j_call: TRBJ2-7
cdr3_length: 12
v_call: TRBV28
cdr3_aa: ASSPRDRGDEQY

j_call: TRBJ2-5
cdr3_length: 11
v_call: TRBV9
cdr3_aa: ASSAVLQETQY

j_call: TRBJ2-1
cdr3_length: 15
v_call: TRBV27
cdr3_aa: ASSLSAGTGDYNEQF

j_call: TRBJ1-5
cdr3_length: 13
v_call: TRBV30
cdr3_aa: AWSEGQAGNQPQH

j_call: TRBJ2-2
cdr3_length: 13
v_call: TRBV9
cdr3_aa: ASSVNLDKTGELF

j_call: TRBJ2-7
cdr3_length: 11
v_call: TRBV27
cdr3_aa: ASSLTSGGEQY

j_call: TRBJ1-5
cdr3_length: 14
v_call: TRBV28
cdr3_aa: ASSLGVGTAHQPQH

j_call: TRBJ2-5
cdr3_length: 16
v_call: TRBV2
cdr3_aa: ASSGNGRSYGPQETQY

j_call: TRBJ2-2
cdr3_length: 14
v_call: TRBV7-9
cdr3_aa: ASSDGTGFDTGELF

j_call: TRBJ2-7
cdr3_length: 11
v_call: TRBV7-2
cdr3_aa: ASSSGGAYEQY

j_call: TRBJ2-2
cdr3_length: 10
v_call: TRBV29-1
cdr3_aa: SAQQGAGELF

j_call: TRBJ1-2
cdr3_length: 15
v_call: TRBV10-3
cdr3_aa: ANMTLLPGGSRYGYT

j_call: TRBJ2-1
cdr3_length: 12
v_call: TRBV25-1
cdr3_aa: ASSDSGASLEQF

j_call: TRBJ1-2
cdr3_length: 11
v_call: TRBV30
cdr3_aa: AWRDSDVYGYT

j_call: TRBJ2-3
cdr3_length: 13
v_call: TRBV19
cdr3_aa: ASSWFEGNTDTQY

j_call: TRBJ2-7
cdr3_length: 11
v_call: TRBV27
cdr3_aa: ASSFFSGYEQY

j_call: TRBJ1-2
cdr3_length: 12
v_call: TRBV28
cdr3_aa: ASIQTGGSYGYT

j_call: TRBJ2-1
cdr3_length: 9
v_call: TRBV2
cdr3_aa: ATEMYNEQF

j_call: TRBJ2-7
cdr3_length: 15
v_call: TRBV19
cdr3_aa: ASSIKTGTRLDYEQY

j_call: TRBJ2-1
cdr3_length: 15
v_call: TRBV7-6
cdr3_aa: ASSLNSGLADNNEQF

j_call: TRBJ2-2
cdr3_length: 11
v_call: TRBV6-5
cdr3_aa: ASSKQGTGELF

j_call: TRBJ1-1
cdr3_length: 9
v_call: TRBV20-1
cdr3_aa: SARGIAEAF

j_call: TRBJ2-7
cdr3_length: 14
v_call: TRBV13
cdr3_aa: ASSIGPGTGVNEQY

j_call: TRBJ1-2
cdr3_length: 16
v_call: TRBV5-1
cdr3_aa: ASKMGPDRVGANYGYT

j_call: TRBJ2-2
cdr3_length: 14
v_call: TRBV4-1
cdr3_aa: ASSDRPGTGTGELF

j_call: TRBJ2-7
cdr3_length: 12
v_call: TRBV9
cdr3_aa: ASSVGGGVYEQY

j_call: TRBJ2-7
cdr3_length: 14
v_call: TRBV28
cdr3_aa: ASSQTGTGFSYEQY

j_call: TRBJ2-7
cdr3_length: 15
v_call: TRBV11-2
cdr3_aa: ASSFAPVGGTASEQY

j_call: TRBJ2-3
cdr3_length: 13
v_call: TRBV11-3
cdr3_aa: ASSSRSSSTDTQY

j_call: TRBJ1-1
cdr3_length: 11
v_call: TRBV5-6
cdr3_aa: ASSQGLNTEAF

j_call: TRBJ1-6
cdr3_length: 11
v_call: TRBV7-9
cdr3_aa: ASSLGYNSPLH

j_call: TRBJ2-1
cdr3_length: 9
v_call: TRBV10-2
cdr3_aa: AAGQDNEQF

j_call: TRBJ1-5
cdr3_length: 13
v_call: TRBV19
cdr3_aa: ASSIDREGNQPQH

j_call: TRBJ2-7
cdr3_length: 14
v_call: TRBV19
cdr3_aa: ASSSPGGPSSYEQY

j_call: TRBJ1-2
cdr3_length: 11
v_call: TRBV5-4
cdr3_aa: ASSLLIADGYT

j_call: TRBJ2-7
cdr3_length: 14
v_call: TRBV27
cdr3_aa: ASSLSPGTGNYEQY

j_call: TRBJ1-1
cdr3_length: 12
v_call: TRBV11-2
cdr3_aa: ASSLAGDGTEAF

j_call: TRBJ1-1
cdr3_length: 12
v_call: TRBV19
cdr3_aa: ATDPDTGGTEAF

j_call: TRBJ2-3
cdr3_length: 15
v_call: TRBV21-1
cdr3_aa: ASSKGYGTDSTDTQY